The 17 T cell receptor beta chains listed next were all sequenced from one sample in a study of blood T cells in healthy people across ages. Sample-barcoded 5' priming and a J-beta primer mix drove a second PCR of about 7 to 11 cycles. TCRdb re-called the 5' RACE reads through MiXCR, storing one row per CDR3 protein. The sample yields hundreds of thousands of distinct CDR3 sequences, roughly 53% seen once. The sample consisted of blood. The receptors were sampled from a man aged 60 to 69 in good health.

This clonotype was counted between two and nine times. This sequence joins TRBV3-1 and TRBJ2-1; TRBD1 matches at 7 bases. Germline-derived CDR1 and CDR2 are LGHDT and YNNKEL (reference sequence). CDR3 size: 15 residues. Trimming removed 4 bases from V and 7 bases from J; junction bases left unmatched: 10. The CDR3 region is CASSRSGTDRNEQFF. The DNA of the CDR3 is TGTGCCAGCAGCCGCTCCGGGACAGACCGGAATGAGCAGTTCTTC.

This clonotype was counted ten times or more. The genes are TRBV6-6 and TRBJ1-2; TRBD1 matches at 8 bases. The junction had 6 bases not matched to a gene; V was cut back by 2 bases and J by 7 bases. The CDR3 runs 14 residues. Germline CDR1 is MNHNY and CDR2 is SVGAGI (reference sequence). The CDR3 DNA reads TGTGCCAGCAGTTACACGGACAGGGCTTCTGGCTACACCTTC. Amino acids: CASSYTDRASGYTF.

This clonotype was detected ten times or more. The genes are TRBV5-1 and TRBJ2-3; 7 bases align to TRBD2. After removal of 0 bases from V and 12 bases from J, the junction contained 7 bases not matched to a gene. Per the germline V gene, CDR1 is SGHRS and CDR2 is YFSETQ. The CDR3 length is 13 residues. CDR3 in amino acids: CASSLDPSGDQYF. The CDR3 DNA sequence: TGCGCCAGCAGCTTGGATCCCAGCGGGGATCAGTATTTT.

The chain is built from TRBV20-1 and TRBJ1-4; a possible D gene is TRBD1 (5 bases). Trimming left V 3 bases short and J 7 bases short, with 15 bases between. The length of the CDR3 is 14 residues. From germline, CDR1 is DFQATT and CDR2 SNEGSKA (reference sequence). The DNA of the CDR3 is TGCAGTGCTAGTGGGACCGGGCACACTGAAAAACTGTTTTTT. Encoded protein: CSASGTGHTEKLFF.

Details on this clonotype: A much larger clone is a single base away; this may be a read error. The genes are TRBV20-1 and TRBJ2-3; D possibly corresponds to TRBD2 (6 bases). There are 15 residues in the CDR3. The V gene lost 8 bases and the J gene lost 4 bases, with 22 bases spanning the gap. CDR1 is DFQATT, CDR2 SNEGSKA, per germline (reference sequence). The CDR3 loop reads CSTYGGAWGADTQYF. DNA for the CDR3: TGCAGTACCTATGGCGGGGCCTGGGGCGCAGATACGCAGTATTTT.

This chain connects TRBV9 to TRBJ2-1, with D perhaps matching TRBD2 (5 bases). Germline assignment: CDR1 SGDLS and CDR2 YYNGEE. CDR3 length: 16 residues. V lost 0 bases to trimming and J lost 8 bases, with 18 bases between them. CDR3 nucleotides: TGTGCCAGCAGCGTAGCTACGGGGTTCTCGTACGATGAGCAGTTCTTC. It encodes CASSVATGFSYDEQFF.

V and J are TRBV2 and TRBJ2-5; D possibly corresponds to TRBD1 (6 bases). The better agreement between TRBJ2-7 and the DNA end casts doubt on the J call. The CDR3 is made up of 12 amino acids. The germline gives CDR1 SNHLY, CDR2 FYNNEI. The CDR3 DNA sequence: TGTGCCAGCACCTACAGGGAATACGAGCAGTACTTC. The encoded protein is CASTYREYEQYF.

This clonotype was counted a few times. The V call is TRBV27, the J call TRBJ2-1, with 7 bases that match TRBD1. V shed 5 bases, J shed 2 bases, and the junction held 6 bases outside the gene matches. The CDR3 sequence is 15 residues long. Germline V gene sequence: CDR1 MNHEY, CDR2 SMNVEV (reference sequence). This CDR3 reads CASSPMGQPYNEQFF. CDR3 sequence (DNA): TGTGCCAGCAGTCCAATGGGACAGCCCTACAATGAGCAGTTCTTC.

The rearrangement links TRBV12-3 or TRBV12-4 to TRBJ2-5, with D possibly being TRBD2 (5 bases). Trimming removed 8 bases at V and 1 base at J, with 11 bases between. The CDR3 has 13 residues. CDR3 loop: CASGTLVQETQYF. The CDR3, as DNA: TGTGCCAGCGGCACACTAGTCCAAGAGACCCAGTACTTC.

This clonotype has a handful of counts. This chain connects TRBV29-1 to TRBJ2-1, with no clear D. Per germline, CDR1 SQVTM and CDR2 ANQGSEA. V lost 3 bases and J lost 7, with 16 bases in between. The CDR3 covers 14 residues. The DNA of the CDR3 is TGCAGCGTTGATTCGGCTTATAGTACGAATGAGCAGTTCTTC. It codes for CSVDSAYSTNEQFF.

The genes are TRBV14 and TRBJ2-3; D possibly corresponds to TRBD1 (6 bases). V lost 4 bases, J lost 0 bases, and 14 bases lay in between. CDR3 length: 16 residues. The V gene's germline CDR1 is SGHDN and CDR2 FVKESK. The CDR3 loop reads CASSLQGTISTDTQYF. The CDR3, as DNA: TGTGCCAGCAGCCTGCAGGGGACAATCAGCACAGATACGCAGTATTTT.

This clonotype was seen a handful of times. The chain couples TRBV5-1 to TRBJ2-7, with D hard to call. The assigned J gene may be wrong: the sequence end matches TRBJ2-5 better. The V gene's germline CDR1 is SGHRS and CDR2 YFSETQ. There are 14 residues in the CDR3. The CDR3 loop reads CASSLSEVEKTQYF. The CDR3 nucleotides are TGCGCCAGCAGCTTGTCAGAGGTAGAGAAGACCCAGTACTTC.

The chain is built from TRBV15 and TRBJ2-5; possibly TRBD2 for D (5 bases). CDR1 LNHNV and CDR2 YYDKDF come from the germline V gene (reference sequence). This CDR3 contains 14 residues. The V end lost 3 bases, the J end lost 3 bases, and 11 bases lay between the germline ends. The CDR3 region is CATSRRAQEETQYF. The CDR3 DNA reads TGTGCCACCAGCAGGAGGGCACAAGAAGAGACCCAGTACTTC.

This clonotype was counted a single time. V and J are TRBV11-2 and TRBJ1-6; 8 bases map to TRBD1. The CDR3 runs 15 residues. Germline values: CDR1 SGHAT, CDR2 FQNNGV. V lost 5 bases to trimming and J lost 6 bases; unmatched junction nucleotides: 6. The CDR3 is CASSQNGQGNSPLHF. For the CDR3, the DNA is TGTGCCAGCAGCCAAAACGGACAGGGTAATTCACCCCTCCACTTT.

This chain connects TRBV20-1 to TRBJ2-7, with TRBD1 matching 11 bases. The end of the DNA is better explained by TRBJ2-5, so the J call may be wrong. CDR3 length: 16 amino acids. The germline CDR1 and CDR2 sequences are DFQATT and SNEGSKA (reference sequence). The CDR3 here is CSARDWGDRGLETQYF. CDR3 nucleotide sequence: TGCAGTGCTAGAGATTGGGGGGACAGGGGGTTGGAGACCCAGTACTTC.

In this sample, this clonotype turned up a few times. V gene TRBV28 combines with J gene TRBJ2-7; 11 bases align to TRBD2. This CDR3 comprises 15 residues. V lost 6 bases to trimming and J lost 3 bases; unmatched junction nucleotides: 7. CDR1 and CDR2 from the germline V gene are MDHEN and SYDVKM. In DNA, the CDR3 is TGTGCCAGCAGCCCTACCGGGACTAGCGGCTACGAGCAGTACTTC. This codes for CASSPTGTSGYEQYF.

This clonotype was picked up a small number of times. The chain uses TRBV10-2 and TRBJ1-5, with a possible D match to TRBD1 (6 bases). V lost 6 bases and J lost 4, with 16 bases in between. The CDR3 spans 15 residues. Looked up from germline, CDR1 is WSHSY and CDR2 is SAAADI. In DNA, the CDR3 is TGCGCCAGCAGCCCTGGGACAAACCCTAATCAGCCCCAGCATTTT. Amino acid sequence: CASSPGTNPNQPQHF.